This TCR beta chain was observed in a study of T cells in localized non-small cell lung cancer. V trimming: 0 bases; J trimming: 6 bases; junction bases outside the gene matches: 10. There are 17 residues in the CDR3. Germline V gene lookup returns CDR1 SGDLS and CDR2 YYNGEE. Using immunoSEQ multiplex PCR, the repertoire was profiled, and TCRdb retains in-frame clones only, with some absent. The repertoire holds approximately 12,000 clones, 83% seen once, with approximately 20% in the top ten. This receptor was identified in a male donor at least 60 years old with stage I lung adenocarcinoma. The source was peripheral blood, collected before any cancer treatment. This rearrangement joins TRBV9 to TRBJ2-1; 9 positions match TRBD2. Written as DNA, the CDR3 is TGTGCCAGCAGCGTAGAAGAGGCGGGAGGGAGGGGCAATGAGCAGTTCTTC. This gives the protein CASSVEEAGGRGNEQFF.